This entry features one T cell receptor beta chain sequence. These data originate in a study of cytomegalovirus exposure and HLA in healthy donors. The overall study: Within an early data release were around 87 million unique TCRs drawn from HLA-typed donors.

Vbeta (60) and Jbeta (13) primers were used in the PCR. TCRdb's copy holds only in-frame clones and misses some; the assay was immunoSEQ multiplex PCR. This sample has 130,000 or so clones, with around 80% found just once. The clonotype originates from a man younger than 45 in good health and CMV-seronegative. The sequencing input was PBMCs.

CDR3 bases: TGTGCCAGTAGTATACTAGGGACTAGATCCTCCTACAATGAGCAGTTCTTC. It is translated as CASSILGTRSSYNEQFF. The gene calls are TRBV19 and TRBJ2-1, with 8 bases that match TRBD2. J was trimmed by 0 bases and V by 2 bases; bases with no gene match: 6. Germline assignment: CDR1 LNHDA and CDR2 SQIVND (reference sequence). This CDR3 is 17 amino acids long.